The 5 T cell receptor beta chains below come from one sample, sequenced in a study of shared clonotypes between healthy human individuals. This table comes from immunoSEQ multiplex PCR, and its TCRdb copy is limited to in-frame clones, with some not included. The sample carries 90,000 to 130,000 clones, under 70% recorded once. The material sequenced was memory CD8+ T cells sorted from blood. The subset was: CD45RO+ cells pooled with CCR7-negative TemRA cells. All receptors come from a woman aged 25 to 39 in good health.

The gene calls are TRBV28 and TRBJ2-7; the match to TRBD2 covers 13 bases. This CDR3 has 15 amino acids. V shed 7 bases, J shed 3 bases, and the junction held 6 bases outside the gene matches. Germline V lookup: CDR1 MDHEN, CDR2 SYDVKM. CDR3 sequence reads: CASTGTSGELYEQYF. In DNA, the CDR3 is TGTGCCAGCACCGGGACTAGCGGGGAACTCTACGAGCAGTACTTC.

This clone was seen only a few times. The chain employs TRBV7-9 and TRBJ1-1, with TRBD1 identical over 9 bases. J was trimmed by 7 bases and V by 6 bases; bases with no gene match: 9. This CDR3 comprises 14 residues. Germline V CDR1 and CDR2: SEHNR, FQNEAQ (reference sequence). The CDR3 spells CASRRTGGPSEAFF. Written as DNA, the CDR3 is TGTGCCAGCAGACGAACAGGGGGCCCTAGTGAAGCTTTCTTT.

This clone was detected many times. The chain employs TRBV7-2 and TRBJ1-4; D is uncertain. Germline CDR1 is SGHTA and CDR2 is FQGNSA. This CDR3 is 15 amino acids long. V was clipped by 5 bases and J by 5 bases, with 15 bases between them. The CDR3 DNA sequence: TGTGCCAGCAGCGACGCCCTGGGGTTGAATGAAAAACTGTTTTTT. Its translation: CASSDALGLNEKLFF.

This chain connects TRBV6-6 to TRBJ2-1; 7 positions agree with TRBD2. CDR1 and CDR2 (germline): MNHNY, SVGAGI (reference sequence). The CDR3 covers 14 residues. Losses at the gene ends were 6 bases for V and 8 bases for J; bases not matched to a gene: 10. The CDR3 is CASRPGGSGDEQFF. The CDR3 DNA reads as TGTGCCAGCAGGCCGGGCGGGAGTGGTGATGAGCAGTTCTTC.

In this sample, this clone turned up a few times. This sequence joins TRBV9 and TRBJ2-7; no clear D gene. Germline V CDR1 and CDR2: SGDLS, YYNGEE. The CDR3 is made up of 14 amino acids. V lost 4 bases and J lost 0, with 11 bases in between. As DNA, the CDR3 is TGTGCCAGCAGCCCGCGCGCGAGCTCCTACGAGCAGTACTTC. Encoded protein: CASSPRASSYEQYF.